A selection of T cell receptor beta chains follows, all from one sample in a study of somatic mutations in cytotoxic T cells in rheumatoid arthritis. The assay was immunoSEQ multiplex PCR, and TCRdb's table has in-frame clones only and misses some. The top ten clones hold around 7% of a sample with 15,000 to 20,000 clones, around 85% of them seen once. Sequences were obtained from CD8+ T cells sorted from blood. Source of these receptors: a woman aged 40 to 49 with rheumatoid arthritis. CDR3s include the opening cysteine and the closing phenylalanine or tryptophan.

j_gene,v_gene,CDR3aa
TRBJ1-2,TRBV7-9,CASSPPGQEGGTF
TRBJ2-7,TRBV9,CASSVSDGNGGDDEQYF
TRBJ2-1,TRBV11-3,CASSLDFRTGGPHVQFF
TRBJ1-3,TRBV27,CASSPTGLSGNTIYF
TRBJ2-5,TRBV5-4,CASRWGGEETQYF
TRBJ2-1,TRBV27,CASSPRVGNEQFF
TRBJ1-1,TRBV2,CASRRGPRDTEAFF
TRBJ1-4,TRBV6-1,CATLYRGVNEKLFF
TRBJ2-1,TRBV13,CASSSAGGPYNEQFF
TRBJ2-5,TRBV25-1,CASSETGGGETQYF
TRBJ2-3,TRBV27,CASSPRRTSGGHEDTQYF
TRBJ1-1,TRBV7-2,CASSLDGLPGTEAFF
TRBJ2-3,TRBV7-8,CASSFRVPGGGADTQYF
TRBJ1-2,TRBV4-1,CASSQEDSDYGYTF
TRBJ2-1,TRBV5-1,CASSTNGGGRVLNEQFF
TRBJ1-2,TRBV4-2,CASSQRGAYGYTF
TRBJ2-7,TRBV30,CAWSGTGGSEQYF
TRBJ1-6,TRBV10-3,CAISEPTGGYSPLHF
TRBJ1-3,TRBV5-1,CASSLEAGGNTIYF
TRBJ1-1,TRBV5-4,CASSLAGENTEAFF
TRBJ2-3,TRBV29-1,CSVGGGQEVLLDTQYF
TRBJ2-3,TRBV7-2,CATRPHSGGRGDTQYF
TRBJ2-7,TRBV7-6,CASSSRGLAGEGSSYEQYF
TRBJ2-7,TRBV15,CATSKYGDEQYF
TRBJ1-1,TRBV7-8,CASSVDSTEAFF
TRBJ2-3,TRBV28,CASSFEWGEITDTQYF
TRBJ2-7,TRBV19,CASTGTASYEQYF
TRBJ2-3,TRBV2,CASSESGTVSIQDTQYF
TRBJ2-7,TRBV5-6,CASSYSGEAYEQYF
TRBJ2-5,TRBV7-9,CASSTQGQKETQYF
TRBJ2-3,TRBV20-1,CSARDLDTQYF
TRBJ2-1,TRBV7-7,CASSLVVGGQSEQFF
TRBJ2-1,TRBV7-2,CASRQLAGIINEQFF
TRBJ1-3,TRBV19,CASSITGAISGNTIYF
TRBJ1-2,TRBV2,CASSEEGPHYGYTF